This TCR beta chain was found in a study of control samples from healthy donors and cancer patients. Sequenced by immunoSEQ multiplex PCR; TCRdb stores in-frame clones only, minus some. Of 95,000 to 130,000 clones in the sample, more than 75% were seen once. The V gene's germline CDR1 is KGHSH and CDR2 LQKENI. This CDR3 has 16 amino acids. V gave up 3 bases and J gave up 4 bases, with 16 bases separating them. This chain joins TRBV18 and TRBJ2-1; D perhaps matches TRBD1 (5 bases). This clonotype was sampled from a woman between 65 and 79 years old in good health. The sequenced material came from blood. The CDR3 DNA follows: TGTGCCAGCTCACCGGGGCAGGCCCATCGATACAATGAGCAGTTCTTC. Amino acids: CASSPGQAHRYNEQFF.